The sequence of this T cell receptor (beta chain) was determined in a study of blood T cell repertoires in COVID-19 (dated by TCRdb to 2018 to 2021). In terms of the full investigation: Samples covering the acute and convalescent phases of COVID-19 were provided by collaborators in the United States, Italy and Spain. The prospective study material was composed of cDNA or gDNA derived from T cells, B-cell-depleted T cells, or PBMCs. Subjects who had been exposed to COVID-19, were actively infected with it, or had recovered from it provided the deeply sampled blood TCRbeta repertoires that made up the dataset. A freely available public database, intended as a resource for researchers studying the immune response to SARS-CoV-2, is where the repertoires were released. Samples were obtained from the ongoing ImmuneRACE study (first 160 participants) and from about 1,300 subjects provided by 6 global collaborators. Nearly every sample came with metadata listing a de-identified subject ID, COVID-19 status, age in years and sex. Where HLA class I and class II types were available, the types were taken from metadata supplied by the sample provider, not from assay-based typing. The paper's findings and limits, for the study overall: Clinical and demographic metadata were provided uncurated, with the amount varying by source and participant.

Each collaborating institution followed its own protocols to collect whole blood in K2EDTA tubes. For TCRbeta analysis, collaborators shipped samples in one of three forms: frozen whole blood, isolated PBMCs, or DNA extracted from either of those sample types. V gives up 8 bases and J gives up 4 bases, and the segment between their germline ends measures 17 bases. Including the terminal cysteine and phenylalanine, the CDR3 comprises 15 residues. Only the CDR3 DNA is retained, 45 bases long and in frame from the first base. CDR1 and CDR2, looked up from the germline V gene, are SNHLY and FYNNEI. TCRbeta CDR3 regions were amplified from genomic DNA using the immunoSEQ Assay, a bias-controlled multiplex PCR. The study's processing was this. The number of nucleated cells in each sample was estimated by amplification of reference gene primers within the assay. To quantify the absolute abundance of each unique TCRbeta CDR3 rearrangement, sequence reads were collapsed and filtered. Productive Simpson clonality was computed per sample as the square root of Simpson's diversity index over productive rearrangements. The source is immuneACCESS, and TCRdb retained only in-frame sequences with V and J called. Part of the clones is not carried over; for the studies checked, unresolved V genes explain less than half of this, and the remainder is unexplained. That table supplies the V and J calls and clone size; D and trimming were determined from the DNA. The sample table shows 200,000 to 250,000 clones, and roughly 80% are seen once. The top ten clonotypes cover about 20% of the sample.

With regard to this clone: Its antigen remains unidentified. No base-level quality is on record; no much larger clone is a single base apart.

The material sequenced was peripheral blood. This TCR was sampled from a young man with active or convalescent COVID-19. The rearranged chain carries TRBV2 and TRBJ2-2; tentative D gene TRBD2, with 6 bases matching. The CDR3 region reads CASGGAGPGTGELFF. The nucleotides read TGTGCCAGCGGAGGGGCGGGGCCAGGCACCGGGGAGCTGTTTTTT.